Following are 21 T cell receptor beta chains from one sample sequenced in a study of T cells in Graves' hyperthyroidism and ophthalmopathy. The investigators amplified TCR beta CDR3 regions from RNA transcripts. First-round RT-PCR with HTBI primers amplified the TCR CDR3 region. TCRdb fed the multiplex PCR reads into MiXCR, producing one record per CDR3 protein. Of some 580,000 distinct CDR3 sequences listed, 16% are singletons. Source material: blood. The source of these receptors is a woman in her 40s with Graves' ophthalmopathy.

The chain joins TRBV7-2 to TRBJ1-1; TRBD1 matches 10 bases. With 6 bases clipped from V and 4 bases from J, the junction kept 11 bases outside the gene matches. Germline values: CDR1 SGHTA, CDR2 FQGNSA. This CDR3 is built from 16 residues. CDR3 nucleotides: TGTGCCAGCAGAGCTAACAACTGGGACAGGGGCACTGAAGCTTTCTTT. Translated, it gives CASRANNWDRGTEAFF.

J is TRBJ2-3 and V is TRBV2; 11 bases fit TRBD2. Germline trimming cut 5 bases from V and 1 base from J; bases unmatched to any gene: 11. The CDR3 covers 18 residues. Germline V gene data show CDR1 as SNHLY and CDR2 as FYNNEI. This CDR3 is CASSSTFSTSGGTDTQYF. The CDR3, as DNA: TGTGCCAGCAGTTCGACTTTTTCGACTAGCGGGGGCACAGATACGCAGTATTTT. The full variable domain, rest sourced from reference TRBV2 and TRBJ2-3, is EPEVTQTPSHQVTQMGQEVILRCVPISNHLYFYWYRQILGQKVEFLVSFYNNEISEKSEIFDDQFSVERPDGSNFTLKIRSTKLEDSAMYFCASSSTFSTSGGTDTQYFGPGTRLTVL.

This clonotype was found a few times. CDR3 coding DNA: TGTGCCAGCAGCCAAACCCGACTAGACGGTTCCTACAATGAGCAGTTCTTC. Translating gives CASSQTRLDGSYNEQFF. The chain joins TRBV4-2 to TRBJ2-1, with TRBD2 as a possible D gene (6 bases). Per the germline V gene, CDR1 is LGHNA and CDR2 is YNFKEQ. V lost 2 bases and J lost 1, with 15 bases in between. The CDR3 loop spans 17 amino acids.

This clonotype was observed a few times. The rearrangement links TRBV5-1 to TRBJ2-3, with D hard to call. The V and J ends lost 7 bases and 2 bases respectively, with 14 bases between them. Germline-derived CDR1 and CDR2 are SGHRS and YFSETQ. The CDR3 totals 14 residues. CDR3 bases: TGCGCCAGCGCCCTAGGTTGGCCCACAGATACGCAGTATTTT. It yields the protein CASALGWPTDTQYF.

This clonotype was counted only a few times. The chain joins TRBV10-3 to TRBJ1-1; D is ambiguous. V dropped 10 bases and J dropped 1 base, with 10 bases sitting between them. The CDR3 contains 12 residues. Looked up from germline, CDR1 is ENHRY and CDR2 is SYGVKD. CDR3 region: CATSHPNTEAFF. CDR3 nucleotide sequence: TGTGCCACTAGCCACCCGAACACTGAAGCTTTCTTT.

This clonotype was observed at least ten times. The DNA of the CDR3 is TGTGCCAGCAGGGCAGTAGCGGGGGAGCTCACAGATACGCAGTATTTT. This codes for CASRAVAGELTDTQYF. The V gene is TRBV2, the J gene TRBJ2-3; 9 bases fit TRBD2. The CDR3 totals 16 residues. Trimming at V came to 6 bases and at J to 2 bases, leaving 9 bases not matched to a gene. Germline loops: CDR1 SNHLY, CDR2 FYNNEI.

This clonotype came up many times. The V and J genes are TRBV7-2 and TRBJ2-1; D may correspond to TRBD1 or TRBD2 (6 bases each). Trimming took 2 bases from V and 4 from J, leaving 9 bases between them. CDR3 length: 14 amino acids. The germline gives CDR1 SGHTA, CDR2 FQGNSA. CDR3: CASSLTGAYNEQFF. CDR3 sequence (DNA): TGTGCCAGCAGCTTAACGGGGGCGTACAATGAGCAGTTCTTC.

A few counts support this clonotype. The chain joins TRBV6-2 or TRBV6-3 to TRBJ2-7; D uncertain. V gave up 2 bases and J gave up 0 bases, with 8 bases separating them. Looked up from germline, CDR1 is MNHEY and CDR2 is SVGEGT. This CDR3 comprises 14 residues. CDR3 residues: CASSYRAFSYEQYF. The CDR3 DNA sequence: TGTGCCAGCAGTTACCGCGCCTTCTCCTACGAGCAGTACTTC.

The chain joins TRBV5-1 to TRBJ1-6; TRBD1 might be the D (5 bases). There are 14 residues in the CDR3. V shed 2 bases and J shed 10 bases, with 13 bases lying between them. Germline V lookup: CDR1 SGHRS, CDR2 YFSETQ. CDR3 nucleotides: TGCGCCAGCAGCTTTGGGGCCCCGAGGTCACCCCTCCACTTT. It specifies CASSFGAPRSPLHF.

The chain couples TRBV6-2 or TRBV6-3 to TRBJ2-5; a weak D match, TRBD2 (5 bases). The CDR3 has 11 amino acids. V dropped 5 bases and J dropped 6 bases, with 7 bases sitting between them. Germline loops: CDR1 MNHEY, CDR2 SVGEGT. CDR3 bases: TGTGCCAGCAGTCCCGGGAAGACCCAGTACTTC. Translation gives CASSPGKTQYF.

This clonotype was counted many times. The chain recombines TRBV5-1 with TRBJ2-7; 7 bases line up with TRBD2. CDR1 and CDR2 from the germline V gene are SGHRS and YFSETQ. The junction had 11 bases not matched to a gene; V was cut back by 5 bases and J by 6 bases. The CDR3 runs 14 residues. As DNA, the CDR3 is TGCGCCAGCAGTATCACCGGGACTAACCTCGAGCAGTACTTC. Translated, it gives CASSITGTNLEQYF.

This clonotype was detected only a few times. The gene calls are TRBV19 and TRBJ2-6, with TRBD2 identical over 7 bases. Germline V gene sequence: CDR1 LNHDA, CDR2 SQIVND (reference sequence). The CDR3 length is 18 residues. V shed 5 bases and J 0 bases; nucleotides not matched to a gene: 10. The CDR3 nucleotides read TGTGCCAGTAGTCCGGGGCTAGCGGTGAGCTCTGGGGCCAACGTCCTGACTTTC. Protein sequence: CASSPGLAVSSGANVLTF. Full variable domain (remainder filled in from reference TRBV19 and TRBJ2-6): DGGITQSPKYLFRKEGQNVTLSCEQNLNHDAMYWYRQDPGQGLRLIYYSQIVNDFQKGDIAEGYSVSREKKESFPLTVTSAQKNPTAFYLCASSPGLAVSSGANVLTFGAGSRLTVL.

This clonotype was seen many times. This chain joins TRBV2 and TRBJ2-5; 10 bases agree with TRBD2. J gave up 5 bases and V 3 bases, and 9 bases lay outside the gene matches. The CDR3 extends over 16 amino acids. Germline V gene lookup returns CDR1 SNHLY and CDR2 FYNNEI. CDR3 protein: CASSDGLAGALETQYF. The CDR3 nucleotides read TGTGCCAGCAGTGACGGGCTAGCGGGGGCGTTGGAGACCCAGTACTTC.

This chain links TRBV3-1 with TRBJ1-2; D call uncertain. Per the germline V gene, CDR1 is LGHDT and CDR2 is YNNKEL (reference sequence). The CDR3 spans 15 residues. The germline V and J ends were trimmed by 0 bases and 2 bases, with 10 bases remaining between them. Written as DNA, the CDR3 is TGTGCCAGCAGCCAAGACAACACGATGAACTATGGCTACACCTTC. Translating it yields CASSQDNTMNYGYTF.

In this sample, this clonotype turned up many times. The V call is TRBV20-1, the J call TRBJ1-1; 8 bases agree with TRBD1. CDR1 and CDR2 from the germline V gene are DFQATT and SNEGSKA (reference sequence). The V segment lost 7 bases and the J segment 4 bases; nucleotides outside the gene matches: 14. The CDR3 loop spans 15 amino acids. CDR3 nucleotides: TGCAGTGGGACGATAGAGGGCAGGGGGCCCACTGAAGCTTTCTTT. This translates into CSGTIEGRGPTEAFF.

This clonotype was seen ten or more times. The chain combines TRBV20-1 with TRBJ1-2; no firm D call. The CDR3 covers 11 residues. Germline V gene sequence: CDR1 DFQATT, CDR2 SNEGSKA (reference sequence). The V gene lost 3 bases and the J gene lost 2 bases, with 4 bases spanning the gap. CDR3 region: CSARMNYGYTF. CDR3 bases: TGCAGTGCTAGGATGAACTATGGCTACACCTTC.

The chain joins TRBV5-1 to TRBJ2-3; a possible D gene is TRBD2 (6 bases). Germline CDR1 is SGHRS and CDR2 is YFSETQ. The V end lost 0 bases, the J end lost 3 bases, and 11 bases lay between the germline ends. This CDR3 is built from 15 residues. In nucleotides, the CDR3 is TGCGCCAGCAGCTTGGGTCCAGGGAGGACAGATACGCAGTATTTT. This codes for CASSLGPGRTDTQYF.

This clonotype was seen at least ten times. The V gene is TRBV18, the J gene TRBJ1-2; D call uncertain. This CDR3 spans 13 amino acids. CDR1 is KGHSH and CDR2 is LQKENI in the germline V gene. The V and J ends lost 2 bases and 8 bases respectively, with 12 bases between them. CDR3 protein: CASSPDLSRGYTF. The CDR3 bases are TGTGCCAGCTCACCAGATCTCAGTAGGGGCTACACCTTC.

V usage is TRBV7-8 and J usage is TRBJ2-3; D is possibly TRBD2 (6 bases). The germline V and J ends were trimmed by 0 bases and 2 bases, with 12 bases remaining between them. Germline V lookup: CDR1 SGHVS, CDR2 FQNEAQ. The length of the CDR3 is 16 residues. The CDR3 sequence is CASSLAFGSTTDTQYF. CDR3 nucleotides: TGTGCCAGCAGCTTAGCGTTCGGGAGCACCACAGATACGCAGTATTTT.

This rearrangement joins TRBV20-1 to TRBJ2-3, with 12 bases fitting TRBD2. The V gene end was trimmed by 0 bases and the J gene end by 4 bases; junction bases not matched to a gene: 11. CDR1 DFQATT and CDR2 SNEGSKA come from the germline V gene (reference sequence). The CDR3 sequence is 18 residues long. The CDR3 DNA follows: TGCAGTGCTAGAGATAAAACCCCTAGCGGGAGGGTGGCAGATACGCAGTATTTT. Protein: CSARDKTPSGRVADTQYF.

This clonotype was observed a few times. The CDR3 protein is CASSLAPGLAGDNEQFF. In nucleotides, the CDR3 is TGCGCCAGCAGCTTGGCCCCCGGACTAGCGGGAGACAATGAGCAGTTCTTC. The rearrangement links TRBV5-1 to TRBJ2-1, with 13 positions matching TRBD2. Germline CDR1 reads SGHRS; CDR2 reads YFSETQ. V dropped 0 bases and J dropped 5; count of bases not matched to a gene: 5. The CDR3 contains 17 residues.